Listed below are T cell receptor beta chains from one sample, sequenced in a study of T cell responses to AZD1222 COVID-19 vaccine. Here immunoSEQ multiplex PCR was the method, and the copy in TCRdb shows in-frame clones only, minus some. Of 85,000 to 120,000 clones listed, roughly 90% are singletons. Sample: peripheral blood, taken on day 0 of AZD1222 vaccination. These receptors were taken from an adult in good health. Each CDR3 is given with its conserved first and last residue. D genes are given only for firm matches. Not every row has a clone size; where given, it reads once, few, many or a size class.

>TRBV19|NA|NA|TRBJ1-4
CASSGGATNEKLFF
TGTGCCAGTAGTGGCGGCGCAACTAATGAAAAACTGTTTTTT
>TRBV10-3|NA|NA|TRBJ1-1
CAISESNSAPRSGFF
TGTGCCATCAGTGAGTCGAATTCGGCTCCGCGGAGTGGTTTCTTT
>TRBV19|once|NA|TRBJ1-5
CASGQGSNQPQHF
TGTGCCAGTGGGCAGGGTAGCAATCAGCCCCAGCATTTT
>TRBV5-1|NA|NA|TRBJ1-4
CASSLDSFNEKLFF
TGCGCCAGCAGCTTGGACAGTTTTAATGAAAAACTGTTTTTT
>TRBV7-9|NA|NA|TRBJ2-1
CASSLEGQFF
TGTGCCAGCAGCTTGGAAGGGCAGTTCTTC
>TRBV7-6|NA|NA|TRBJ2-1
CASSLQSAGIIDEQFF
TGTGCCAGCAGCTTACAGTCGGCGGGAATCATCGATGAGCAGTTCTTC
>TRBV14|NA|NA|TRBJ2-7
CASGQSTYEQYF
TGTGCCAGCGGGCAAAGTACCTACGAGCAGTACTTC
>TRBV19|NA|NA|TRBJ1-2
CASSSFQGYGYTF
TGTGCCAGTAGTAGTTTCCAGGGATATGGCTACACCTTC
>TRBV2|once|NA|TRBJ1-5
CASSYTGTVSNQPQHF
TGTGCCAGCAGCTACACGGGAACAGTTAGCAATCAGCCCCAGCATTTT
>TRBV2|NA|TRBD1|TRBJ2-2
CASSGGQGGQGELFF
TGTGCCAGCAGTGGGGGACAGGGAGGTCAAGGGGAGCTGTTTTTT
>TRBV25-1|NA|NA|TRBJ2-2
CASSPILASGNTGELFF
TGTGCCAGCAGCCCCATACTCGCCAGCGGTAACACCGGGGAGCTGTTTTTT
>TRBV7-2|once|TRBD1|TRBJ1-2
CASSPTGVNYGYTF
TGTGCCAGCAGTCCGACAGGGGTCAACTATGGCTACACCTTC
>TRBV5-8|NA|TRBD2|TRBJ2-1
CASTYRLAGVGEQFF
TGTGCCAGCACATACCGACTAGCGGGAGTCGGGGAGCAGTTCTTC
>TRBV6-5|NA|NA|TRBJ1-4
CASRGAGDEKLFF
TGTGCCAGCAGGGGAGCGGGGGACGAAAAACTGTTTTTT
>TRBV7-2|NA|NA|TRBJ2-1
CASSLVYSGEQFF
TGTGCCAGCAGCTTAGTATATAGCGGTGAGCAGTTCTTC
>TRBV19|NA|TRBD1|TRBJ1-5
CASSFTGTGDDSNQPQHF
TGTGCCAGTAGTTTCACCGGGACAGGCGACGATAGCAATCAGCCCCAGCATTTT
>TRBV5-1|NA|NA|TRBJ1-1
CASSFELNTEAFF
TGCGCCAGCAGTTTTGAATTGAACACTGAAGCTTTCTTT
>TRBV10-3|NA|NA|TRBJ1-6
CAITPSNNSPLHF
TGTGCCATCACGCCATCAAATAATTCACCCCTCCACTTT
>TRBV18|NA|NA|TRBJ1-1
CASSPKNTEAFF
TGTGCCAGCTCTCCCAAGAACACTGAAGCTTTCTTT
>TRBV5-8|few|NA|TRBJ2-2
CASSLEVGTSNTGELFF
TGTGCCAGCAGCCTAGAGGTCGGGACTTCGAACACCGGGGAGCTGTTTTTT
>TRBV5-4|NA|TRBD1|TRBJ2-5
CASSPGTEETQYF
TGTGCCAGCAGCCCGGGGACAGAAGAGACCCAGTACTTC
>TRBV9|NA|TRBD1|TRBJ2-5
CASSEGTGPWTQYF
TGTGCCAGCAGCGAGGGGACAGGTCCCTGGACCCAGTACTTC
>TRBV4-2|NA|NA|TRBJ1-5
CASSQDLGGRGNQPQHF
TGTGCCAGCAGCCAAGATCTGGGGGGGCGCGGCAATCAGCCCCAGCATTTT
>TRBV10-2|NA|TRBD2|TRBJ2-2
CASSGLAGAGPIGELFF
TGCGCCAGCAGCGGGCTAGCGGGAGCAGGACCGATCGGGGAGCTGTTTTTT
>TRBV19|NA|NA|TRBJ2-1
CASTLRGSRYGEQFF
TGTGCCAGTACCCTAAGGGGGTCCCGTTACGGTGAGCAGTTCTTC
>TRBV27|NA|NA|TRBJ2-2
CASSLSTGRTGELFF
TGTGCCAGCAGTTTATCGACGGGGAGGACCGGGGAGCTGTTTTTT
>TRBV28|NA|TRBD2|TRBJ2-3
CASRGGRGAGPDTQYF
TGTGCCAGCAGGGGGGGTCGGGGAGCGGGACCAGATACGCAGTATTTT
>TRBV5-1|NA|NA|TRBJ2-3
CASSPAGTDTQYF
TGCGCCAGCAGCCCCGCCGGCACAGATACGCAGTATTTT
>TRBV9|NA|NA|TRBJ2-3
CASSLSGSTDTQYF
TGTGCCAGCAGCTTAAGCGGTAGCACAGATACGCAGTATTTT
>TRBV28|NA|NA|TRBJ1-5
CASSFGQFHSNQPQHF
TGTGCCAGCAGTTTCGGGCAGTTCCATAGCAATCAGCCCCAGCATTTT
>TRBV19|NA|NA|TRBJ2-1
CASSIYNEQFF
TGTGCCAGTAGTATCTACAATGAGCAGTTCTTC
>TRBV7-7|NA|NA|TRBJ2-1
CASSSRTGPGNEQFF
TGTGCTAGCAGCTCACGGACTGGGCCAGGAAATGAGCAGTTCTTC
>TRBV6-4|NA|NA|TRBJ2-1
CASSPKAASFYNEQFF
TGTGCCAGCAGCCCCAAGGCAGCCTCCTTCTACAATGAGCAGTTCTTC
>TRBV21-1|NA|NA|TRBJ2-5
CASSKATRGQGETQYF
TGTGCCAGCAGCAAGGCCACAAGGGGACAGGGGGAGACCCAGTACTTC
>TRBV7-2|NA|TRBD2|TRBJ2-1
CASSGTSGPRNEQFF
TGTGCCAGCAGCGGGACTAGCGGTCCTCGGAATGAGCAGTTCTTC
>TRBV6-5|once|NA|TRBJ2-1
CASRQSPYNEQFF
TGTGCCAGCAGACAGTCCCCCTACAATGAGCAGTTCTTC
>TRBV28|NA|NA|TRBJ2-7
CASYQAYEQYF
TGTGCCAGCTACCAGGCCTACGAGCAGTACTTC
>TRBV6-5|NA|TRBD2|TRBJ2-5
CASSYSAGGGETQYF
TGTGCCAGCAGTTACAGTGCGGGAGGCGGAGAGACCCAGTACTTC
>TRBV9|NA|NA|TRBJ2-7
CASSVWGSSYEQYF
TGTGCCAGCAGCGTATGGGGGAGTAGCTACGAGCAGTACTTC
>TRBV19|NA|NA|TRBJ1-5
CASIPVWGSNQPQHF
TGTGCCAGTATCCCGGTCTGGGGCAGCAATCAGCCCCAGCATTTT
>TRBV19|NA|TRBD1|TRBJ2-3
CASSTTGFRADTQYF
TGTGCCAGTAGTACGACAGGGTTCAGGGCAGATACGCAGTATTTT
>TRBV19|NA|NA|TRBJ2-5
CASNRRVGGETQYF
TGTGCCAGTAATCGGAGGGTCGGGGGAGAGACCCAGTACTTC
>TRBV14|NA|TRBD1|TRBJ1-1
CASSPRQGRRTEAFF
TGTGCCAGCAGCCCCAGACAGGGGAGAAGGACTGAAGCTTTCTTT
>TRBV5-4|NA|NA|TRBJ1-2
CASRPGLDYGYTF
TGTGCCAGCCGCCCGGGGTTGGACTATGGCTACACCTTC
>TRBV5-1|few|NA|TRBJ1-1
CASSLGGRGNTEAFF
TGCGCCAGCAGCTTGGGGGGCAGAGGGAACACTGAAGCTTTCTTT
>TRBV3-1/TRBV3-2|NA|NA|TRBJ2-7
CASSNAPMGTYEQYF
TGTGCCAGCAGCAACGCCCCTATGGGCACCTACGAGCAGTACTTC
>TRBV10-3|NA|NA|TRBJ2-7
CAIRSPSRDEQYF
TGTGCCATCAGATCCCCTAGCAGGGACGAGCAGTACTTC
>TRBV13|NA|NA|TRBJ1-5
CASSLGLGPNRRNQPQHF
TGTGCCAGCAGCTTAGGCCTCGGCCCTAACCGGCGCAATCAGCCCCAGCATTTT
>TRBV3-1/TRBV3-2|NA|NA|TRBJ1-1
CASGGSAETEAFF
TGTGCCAGCGGGGGGTCGGCAGAGACTGAAGCTTTCTTT
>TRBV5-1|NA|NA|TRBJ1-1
CASSLGREGAFF
TGCGCCAGCAGCTTGGGCAGGGAAGGGGCTTTCTTT
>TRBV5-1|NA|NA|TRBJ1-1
CASSRDGATEAFF
TGCGCCAGCAGTCGGGACGGGGCCACTGAAGCTTTCTTT
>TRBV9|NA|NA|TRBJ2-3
CASSVSSTDTQYF
TGTGCCAGCAGCGTGTCTTCCACAGATACGCAGTATTTT
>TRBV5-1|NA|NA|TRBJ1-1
CASSPETISGGTEAFF
TGCGCCAGCAGCCCAGAGACAATATCTGGAGGCACTGAAGCTTTCTTT
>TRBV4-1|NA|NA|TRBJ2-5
CASSQDQAGAVQETQYF
TGCGCCAGCAGCCAAGATCAGGCGGGGGCAGTCCAAGAGACCCAGTACTTC